This T cell receptor beta chain emerged from a study of metastatic and nonmetastatic thyroid tumors. MiXCR was used by TCRdb to re-call the PCR reads. This repertoire shows fewer than 35,000 clones, 25% to 35% found once; its top ten account for over 30%. On this clone: The target antigen is unknown. The missing conserved phenylalanine or tryptophan at the end of this CDR3 makes a read error likely.

General study results and limits: As reported, TCR beta diversity in blood and tumor was significantly higher in malignant thyroid tumors than in benign nodules.

None of the patients had undergone any treatment ahead of thyroid surgery. Material for sequencing was blood. This TCR came from a female donor with papillary thyroid cancer or a benign thyroid nodule (not recorded which). Some clones in this sample may be carry-over from other donors' samples.

The CDR3 DNA is TGTGACAGCAGCGCAACTAGCGGGACGATCTCCTACGAGCAGTACTGC. Its translation: CDSSATSGTISYEQYC. V and J are TRBV11-2 and TRBJ2-7, with 10 nucleotides matching TRBD2. Germline V gene lookup returns CDR1 SGHAT and CDR2 FQNNGV. The CDR3 is 16 residues long.